Shown below are 17 T cell receptor beta chains from a single sample sequenced in a study of T cell responses to AZD1222 COVID-19 vaccine. Data came from immunoSEQ multiplex PCR; TCRdb stores just in-frame clones and leaves some out. The sample contains over 200,000 clones, around 94% of which appear only once. The sequencing used peripheral blood, collected 28 days after the second dose of the MenACWY control vaccine. These receptors were collected from an adult who received the MenACWY meningococcal vaccine as a control.

This clone was found once. An end of the junction does not agree with germline; a read error may underlie this. This rearrangement joins TRBV28 to TRBJ2-5; 7 positions match TRBD2. CDR3 length: 14 residues. Germline V gene sequence: CDR1 MDHEN, CDR2 SYDVKM. The CDR3 DNA sequence: TGTGCCAGCGGTTTAGCGGGCCTGACCGAGACCCAGTACTTC. Its translation: CASGLAGLTETQYF.

CDR3 nucleotides: TGCGCCAGCAGACTTAGACAGGGGGCCTACGAGCAGTACTTC. Amino acids: CASRLRQGAYEQYF. The chain employs TRBV5-1 and TRBJ2-7, with TRBD1 matching 9 bases. Germline trimming cut 5 bases from V and 2 bases from J; bases unmatched to any gene: 5. The CDR3 length is 14 residues. Per germline, CDR1 SGHRS and CDR2 YFSETQ.

This chain connects TRBV6-1 to TRBJ2-7; D gene ambiguous. This CDR3 has 13 residues. Germline loops: CDR1 MNHNS, CDR2 SASEGT. Trimming left V 4 bases short and J 2 bases short, with 9 bases between. CDR3 bases: TGTGCCAGCAGTGCAGCCGTAACCTACGAGCAGTACTTC. Amino acid sequence: CASSAAVTYEQYF.

The chain links TRBV30 to TRBJ2-7; 7 bases map to TRBD1. Germline V gives CDR1 GTSNPN, CDR2 SVGIG (reference sequence). The CDR3 totals 14 residues. J gave up 3 bases and V 0 bases, and 5 bases lay outside the gene matches. The DNA for the CDR3 is TGTGCCTGGAGTGTAGACAGGGCCCGCTACGAGCAGTACTTC. As protein: CAWSVDRARYEQYF.

This chain uses TRBV27 with TRBJ2-1; weak D call: TRBD1 (6 bases). V lost 2 bases to trimming and J lost 5 bases, with 10 bases between them. Germline values: CDR1 MNHEY, CDR2 SMNVEV (reference sequence). This CDR3 comprises 14 residues. CDR3 residues: CASSLQQGDNEQFF. CDR3 nucleotide sequence: TGTGCCAGCAGTTTACAACAGGGAGACAATGAGCAGTTCTTC.

The chain has TRBV5-1 and TRBJ1-3; 10 nucleotides line up with TRBD1. This CDR3 spans 19 amino acids. Per the germline V gene, CDR1 is SGHRS and CDR2 is YFSETQ. J lost 2 bases, V lost 0 bases, and 11 bases had no gene match. The CDR3 sequence: CASSLGQGAESGTGNTIYF. CDR3 nucleotides: TGCGCCAGCAGCTTGGGACAGGGGGCGGAATCCGGGACTGGAAACACCATATATTTT.

This clone has only one observation. The chain has TRBV7-9 and TRBJ2-7, with 9 bases matching TRBD1. With V trimmed by 6 bases and J by 3 bases, 9 bases remained unmatched. The length of the CDR3 is 15 residues. The germline V gene encodes CDR1 SEHNR and CDR2 FQNEAQ (reference sequence). CDR3 DNA sequence: TGTGCCAGCAGTTCCCGACAGGGGGGAATCTACGAGCAGTACTTC. Protein: CASSSRQGGIYEQYF.

The CDR3 bases are TGTGCCAGCAGTACAACCCGGCCCTCCAGGGCTGGAAACACCATATATTTT. This sequence encodes CASSTTRPSRAGNTIYF. The rearrangement links TRBV25-1 to TRBJ1-3; D possibly corresponds to TRBD1 (5 bases). V dropped 5 bases and J dropped 2 bases, with 19 bases sitting between them. Germline lookup yields CDR1 MGHDK and CDR2 SYGVNS. The CDR3 totals 17 residues.

This chain connects TRBV5-4 to TRBJ2-1; 11 bases line up with TRBD2. The CDR3 covers 15 residues. Germline CDR1 SGHNT, CDR2 YYREEE (reference sequence). The junction had 3 bases not matched to a gene; V was cut back by 4 bases and J by 3 bases. The CDR3 protein is CASSKTSGDYNEQFF. Here the CDR3 DNA reads TGTGCCAGCAGCAAGACTAGCGGGGACTACAATGAGCAGTTCTTC.

The rearrangement joins TRBV7-9 to TRBJ2-7; 11 nucleotides agree with TRBD1. V lost 5 bases and J lost 2; bases outside the gene matches: 2. Germline CDR1 and CDR2: SEHNR and FQNEAQ (reference sequence). The CDR3 consists of 14 residues. This CDR3 reads CASSGQGAAYEQYF. CDR3 in DNA: TGTGCCAGCAGCGGACAGGGGGCGGCCTACGAGCAGTACTTC.

The rearrangement joins TRBV7-2 to TRBJ1-2, with D tentatively TRBD1 (5 bases). The CDR3 covers 17 residues. Looked up from germline, CDR1 is SGHTA and CDR2 is FQGNSA. V was clipped by 1 base and J by 3 bases, with 18 bases between them. CDR3 sequence reads: CASSLGGVGSGDYGYTF. CDR3 coding DNA: TGTGCCAGCAGCTTAGGGGGGGTTGGTTCAGGCGACTATGGCTACACCTTC.

The chain links TRBV2 to TRBJ1-4; D is ambiguous. Germline loops: CDR1 SNHLY, CDR2 FYNNEI. Trimming took 6 bases from V and 8 from J, leaving 13 bases between them. The CDR3 runs 13 residues. CDR3 nucleotides: TGTGCCAGCAGGGAGAGCCCTTGGGAAAAACTGTTTTTT. As protein: CASRESPWEKLFF.

This clone has only one observation. A read error may produce the germline difference seen at one junction end. The chain joins TRBV5-4 to TRBJ2-1; the D is unclear. Germline assignment: CDR1 SGHNT and CDR2 YYREEE (reference sequence). The CDR3 has 14 residues. CDR3 sequence reads: CASSLARSYNAQFF. The CDR3 DNA sequence: TGTGCCAGCAGCTTGGCCAGGTCCTACAATGCGCAGTTCTTC.

The CDR3 DNA is TGTGCCAGTTCCTACAGGGACGAGCAGTACTTC. Translated: CASSYRDEQYF. This chain links TRBV19 with TRBJ2-7; D is possibly TRBD1 (6 bases). CDR1 LNHDA and CDR2 SQIVND come from the germline V gene (reference sequence). The CDR3 is 11 residues long. The V end was cut by 8 bases, the J end by 5 bases, with 10 bases between.

This clone was detected once. This CDR3 is CARPSPEGEQYF. CDR3 nucleotide sequence: TGTGCCCGGCCATCCCCCGAAGGAGAGCAGTACTTC. The chain is built from TRBV11-3 and TRBJ2-7; D gene unclear. Between the trimmed V and J ends, which lost 11 bases and 7 bases, there was a span of 18 bases. CDR1 SGHNT and CDR2 YENEEA come from the germline V gene. The CDR3 totals 12 residues.

The chain joins TRBV28 to TRBJ1-1; D remains ambiguous. Per the germline V gene, CDR1 is MDHEN and CDR2 is SYDVKM. The CDR3 is made up of 13 amino acids. The V end was cut by 10 bases, the J end by 8 bases, with 20 bases between. This CDR3 reads CATKDTPLDEAFF. In nucleotides, the CDR3 is TGTGCCACCAAAGACACCCCCCTCGACGAAGCTTTCTTT.

The chain carries TRBV2 and TRBJ1-3; D not resolved. The CDR3 has 15 amino acids. Looked up from germline, CDR1 is SNHLY and CDR2 is FYNNEI. V was shortened by 3 bases and J by 0 bases, with 9 bases between the two germline ends. CDR3 coding DNA: TGTGCCAGCAGTGACAGTGCCTTCTCTGGAAACACCATATATTTT. This translates into CASSDSAFSGNTIYF.